This T cell receptor (beta chain) was identified during a study of T cell responses to AZD1222 COVID-19 vaccine. Overall study results and limits: Baseline seropositivity characterized only a handful of AZD1222 recipients. Researchers took repertoire samples only after the peak T cell response had come.

The germline V gene encodes CDR1 MNHEY and CDR2 SVGAGI. Trimming took off 2 bases at V and 2 bases at J, with 10 bases between the two ends. This CDR3 is 15 amino acids long. About this clone: The target antigen is unknown.

Assay: immunoSEQ multiplex PCR; the TCRdb copy retains only in-frame clones and omits some. The sample shows around 180,000 clones, 85% to 95% of them seen only once. The genes are TRBV6-5 and TRBJ1-3, with D possibly matching TRBD1 (6 bases). The sequencing used peripheral blood, collected 28 days after the second AZD1222 dose. The TCR comes from an adult who received the AZD1222 COVID-19 vaccine. DNA for the CDR3: TGTGCCAGCAGTTACCAGGGGTTAGCTGGAAACACCATATATTTT. This sequence encodes CASSYQGLAGNTIYF.